Listed below are T cell receptor beta chains from one sample, sequenced in a study of breast tumors, draining lymph nodes, adjacent tissues. TCRdb re-called the multiplex PCR reads with MiXCR, one entry per CDR3 protein. The repertoire holds 120,000 to 150,000 distinct CDR3 sequences, around a third seen once, with around 2.3% in the top ten. Sequenced input: axillary lymph node tissue. All receptors come from a female donor with breast cancer. Some clones in this sample may be carry-over from other donors' samples. Each CDR3 is given with its conserved first and last residue. D genes are given only for firm matches. Clone size is stated in some rows and not others, as once, few, many or a class when expanded.

CDR3 protein | CDR3 DNA | J gene | clone size | V gene | D gene
CASSPPSGTSGSETQYF | TGTGCCAGCTCACCACCCTCCGGGACTAGCGGGTCTGAGACCCAGTACTTC | TRBJ2-5 | many | TRBV18 | TRBD2
CASSPSGASGYEQYF | TGTGCCAGCAGTCCGAGCGGGGCTTCAGGCTACGAGCAGTACTTC | TRBJ2-7 | few | TRBV6-1 | TRBD2
CSARDRGRDYGYTF | TGCAGTGCTAGAGATCGAGGGCGGGACTATGGCTACACCTTC | TRBJ1-2 | many | TRBV20-1 | -
CASTRRGGGMGNIQYF | TGTGCCAGCACCAGGCGGGGGGGAGGGATGGGAAACATTCAGTACTTC | TRBJ2-4 | few | TRBV12-3/TRBV12-4 | TRBD2
CASSSPGRSSGNTIYF | TGTGCCAGCAGCTCCCCGGGTAGAAGCTCTGGAAACACCATATATTTT | TRBJ1-3 | many | TRBV7-9 | -
CASSLTATNEKLFF | TGTGCCAGCAGCCTGACGGCAACTAATGAAAAACTGTTTTTT | TRBJ1-4 | many | TRBV9 | -
CASSPKPSTGDTEAFF | TGTGCCAGCAGCCCTAAGCCATCGACAGGGGACACTGAAGCTTTCTTT | TRBJ1-1 | few | TRBV7-9 | TRBD1
CASGIDWKNPPLHF | TGTGCCAGTGGTATAGATTGGAAGAATCCACCCCTCCACTTT | TRBJ1-6 | - | TRBV19 | -
CAWSHTSANQPQHF | TGTGCCTGGAGTCACACCTCCGCGAATCAGCCCCAGCATTTT | TRBJ1-5 | many | TRBV30 | -
CASIRGTFYEQYF | TGTGCCAGCATCAGAGGAACGTTCTACGAGCAGTACTTC | TRBJ2-7 | many | TRBV2 | -
CASSLAAGGQPSSGNTIYF | TGCGCCAGCAGCTTGGCCGCGGGGGGTCAGCCCTCCTCTGGAAACACCATATATTTT | TRBJ1-3 | many | TRBV5-1 | -
CASSTTGTKTDTQYF | TGTGCCAGCAGTACCACTGGGACAAAAACAGATACGCAGTATTTT | TRBJ2-3 | many | TRBV27 | -
CASGQGARDNQPQHF | TGCGCCAGCGGACAGGGGGCTAGGGACAATCAGCCCCAGCATTTT | TRBJ1-5 | many | TRBV4-1 | TRBD1
CASSIDHWGEQYF | TGTGCCAGTAGTATAGATCACTGGGGGGAGCAGTACTTC | TRBJ2-7 | many | TRBV19 | -
CASSSGTGGPGTQYF | TGTGCCAGCAGTAGCGGGACAGGGGGTCCCGGGACCCAGTACTTC | TRBJ2-5 | many | TRBV6-2/TRBV6-3 | TRBD1
CASSPEPGGMVGREGAGNTIYF | TGCGCCAGCAGCCCAGAACCCGGGGGTATGGTAGGTCGGGAGGGAGCTGGAAACACCATATATTTT | TRBJ1-3 | - | TRBV4-1 | -
CASGATLDRGNQPQYF | TGTGCTAGTGGTGCTACCCTTGACAGGGGGAATCAGCCCCAGTACTTC | TRBJ2-5 | - | TRBV12-5 | TRBD1
CASSPPSPATEAFF | TGTGCCAGCAGTCCCCCTTCCCCCGCCACTGAAGCTTTCTTT | TRBJ1-1 | - | TRBV10-3 | -
CASRGWTSGGPFGETQYF | TGTGCCAGCAGAGGTTGGACTAGCGGGGGGCCCTTTGGGGAGACCCAGTACTTC | TRBJ2-5 | once | TRBV6-2/TRBV6-3 | TRBD2
CASSYIQGSEAFF | TGTGCCAGCAGTTACATCCAGGGATCTGAAGCTTTCTTT | TRBJ1-1 | - | TRBV18 | -
CASSPPEGQGFF | TGTGCCAGCTCACCACCGGAGGGACAGGGGTTCTTC | TRBJ2-1 | many | TRBV18 | TRBD1
CASSSPVGAGFDEKLFF | TGTGCCAGCAGTTCCCCCGTTGGGGCGGGTTTTGATGAAAAACTGTTTTTT | TRBJ1-4 | many | TRBV6-6 | -
CASSSVDRGHINYGYTF | TGTGCCAGTAGTTCGGTGGACAGGGGGCACATTAACTATGGCTACACCTTC | TRBJ1-2 | many | TRBV19 | TRBD1
CASSTLSTDTQYF | TGTGCCAGCTCAACCCTTAGCACAGATACGCAGTATTTT | TRBJ2-3 | many | TRBV18 | -
CASSSERSYNEQFF | TGTGCCAGCAGCTCCGAAAGGTCCTACAATGAGCAGTTCTTC | TRBJ2-1 | many | TRBV7-8 | -
CARLNYPSTVLYGYTF | TGTGCCAGACTTAACTACCCCTCGACTGTCCTCTATGGCTACACCTTC | TRBJ1-2 | few | TRBV7-2 | -